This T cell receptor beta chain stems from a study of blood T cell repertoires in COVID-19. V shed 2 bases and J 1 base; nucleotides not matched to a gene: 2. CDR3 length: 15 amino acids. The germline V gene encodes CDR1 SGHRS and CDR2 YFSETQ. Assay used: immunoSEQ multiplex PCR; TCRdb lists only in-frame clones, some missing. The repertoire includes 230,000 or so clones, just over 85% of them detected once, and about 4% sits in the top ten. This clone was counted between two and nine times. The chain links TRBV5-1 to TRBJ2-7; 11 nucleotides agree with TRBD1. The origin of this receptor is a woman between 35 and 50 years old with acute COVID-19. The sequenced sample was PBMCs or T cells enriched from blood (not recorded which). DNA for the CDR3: TGCGCCAGCAGCTTAGGACAGGGGGCTTCCTACGAGCAGTACTTC. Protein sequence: CASSLGQGASYEQYF.